Listed below are T cell receptor beta chains from one sample, sequenced in a study of cytomegalovirus exposure and HLA in healthy donors. Clones were sequenced by immunoSEQ multiplex PCR, and TCRdb holds only the in-frame ones, with some missing. Among some 180,000 clones, 65% to 85% were seen once, and the ten largest hold 1.5% to 2%. Sequencing was done on a sample of PBMCs. The receptors derive from a man aged 40-50 years in good health and CMV-seropositive. The CDR3 runs from the conserved cysteine through the conserved F or W. The D gene is left open where the match is weak. Where a row states a size, it is once, few, many or the class of an expanded clone; other rows omit it.

few	TRBV5-1	TRBJ2-1	TRBD2	CASSYRTSSHEQFF	TGCGCCAGCAGCTATCGGACTAGCTCCCATGAGCAGTTCTTC
.	TRBV4-2	TRBJ2-7	TRBD2	CASSQERLAAYEQYF	TGTGCCAGCAGCCAAGAACGTCTAGCGGCTTACGAGCAGTACTTC
.	TRBV11-3	TRBJ1-1	.	CASSFSQDTEAFF	TGTGCCAGCAGCTTTAGTCAGGACACTGAAGCTTTCTTT
.	TRBV6-5	TRBJ1-2	.	CASSYTGYGYTF	TGTGCCAGCAGTTACACAGGGTACGGCTACACCTTC
.	TRBV5-8	TRBJ2-1	TRBD2	CASSPSGRGSTYNEQFF	TGTGCCAGCAGCCCTAGCGGGAGAGGGTCGACCTACAATGAGCAGTTCTTC
.	TRBV29-1	TRBJ2-7	TRBD1	CSAWTGGSYEQYF	TGCAGCGCTTGGACAGGGGGCTCCTACGAGCAGTACTTC
.	TRBV11-3	TRBJ2-7	TRBD1	CASSTGELEQYF	TGTGCCAGCTCGACAGGGGAATTGGAGCAGTACTTC
.	TRBV6-1	TRBJ1-2	.	CASSQYSGGSAGYTF	TGTGCCAGCAGTCAATATAGCGGGGGGTCCGCTGGCTACACCTTC
.	TRBV1	TRBJ2-2	.	CTSSFEAGANTGELFF	TGCACCAGCAGCTTTGAAGCGGGAGCGAACACCGGGGAGCTGTTTTTT
.	TRBV5-1	TRBJ1-3	.	CASSDTGFSGNTIYF	TGCGCCAGCAGCGATACAGGGTTCTCTGGAAACACCATATATTTT
once	TRBV11-2	TRBJ2-1	TRBD1	CASSLAAWGQNNEQFF	TGTGCCAGCAGCTTAGCGGCTTGGGGACAGAACAATGAGCAGTTCTTC
.	TRBV2	TRBJ2-5	.	CASSDVGAGSQETQYF	TGTGCCAGCAGTGACGTGGGGGCGGGCTCCCAAGAGACCCAGTACTTC
.	TRBV6-5	TRBJ2-7	TRBD2	CASNRRASGIYEQYF	TGTGCCAGCAACAGAAGGGCGAGCGGGATCTACGAGCAGTACTTC
.	TRBV5-5	TRBJ2-7	.	CASSLGVTVYEQYF	TGTGCCAGCAGCTTGGGTGTCACAGTATACGAGCAGTACTTC
once	TRBV5-4	TRBJ2-4	TRBD1	CASDTTYRGIAKNIQYF	TGTGCCAGCGATACAACCTACAGGGGGATAGCCAAAAACATTCAGTACTTC
.	TRBV12-5	TRBJ2-1	TRBD2	CASRPGLAHGEQFF	TGTGCTAGCAGGCCGGGACTAGCCCACGGTGAGCAGTTCTTC
.	TRBV5-1	TRBJ2-1	TRBD1	CASSSGQGNYNEQFF	TGCGCCAGCAGCTCTGGACAGGGCAATTACAATGAGCAGTTCTTC
.	TRBV7-9	TRBJ2-3	TRBD1	CASSAPTGDTQYF	TGTGCCAGCAGCGCCCCGACAGGGGACACGCAGTATTTT
.	TRBV7-9	TRBJ2-1	.	CASGSDEQFF	TGTGCCAGCGGGAGCGATGAGCAGTTCTTC
.	TRBV27	TRBJ2-7	TRBD2	CASSLLLAGGPYEQYF	TGTGCCAGCAGTTTACTCTTAGCGGGAGGGCCCTACGAGCAGTACTTC
.	TRBV19	TRBJ2-7	TRBD1	CASSTRDSYYEQYF	TGTGCCAGTAGTACAAGGGACAGTTACTACGAGCAGTACTTC
.	TRBV5-4	TRBJ1-2	.	CASSLGQYYGYTF	TGTGCCAGCAGCTTGGGACAGTACTATGGCTACACCTTC
.	TRBV18	TRBJ2-7	.	CASSLTSKLDGTYEQYF	TGTGCCAGCTCACTAACCTCTAAGCTGGACGGGACCTACGAGCAGTACTTC
few	TRBV29-1	TRBJ2-1	.	CSFDIGWPPGQFF	TGCAGCTTCGACATAGGATGGCCCCCTGGGCAGTTCTTC
.	TRBV7-3	TRBJ1-6	.	CASSLTQGSPLHF	TGTGCCAGCAGCTTAACGCAGGGTTCACCCCTCCACTTT
.	TRBV10-3	TRBJ1-3	TRBD1	CAISRQGGASGNTIYF	TGTGCCATCAGTCGACAGGGGGGGGCTTCTGGAAACACCATATATTTT
.	TRBV5-4	TRBJ1-1	.	CASSLGGRGAGTEAFF	TGTGCCAGCAGCTTGGGTGGAAGGGGCGCCGGGACTGAAGCTTTCTTT
once	TRBV6-6	TRBJ2-5	TRBD2	CASRGGSFETQYF	TGTGCCAGCAGGGGCGGGAGTTTTGAGACCCAGTACTTC
.	TRBV7-2	TRBJ2-2	TRBD2	CASSLVGGGNTGELFF	TGTGCCAGCAGCTTAGTTGGCGGGGGGAACACCGGGGAGCTGTTTTTT
.	TRBV6-5	TRBJ1-5	TRBD1	CASRTRTGGSQPQHF	TGTGCCAGCAGAACCCGGACAGGGGGCAGTCAGCCCCAGCATTTT
.	TRBV28	TRBJ1-5	.	CASSKHREKIQPQHF	TGTGCCAGCAGCAAACACCGGGAGAAAATTCAGCCCCAGCATTTT
.	TRBV13	TRBJ1-2	TRBD1	CASSFSTGGDGYTF	TGTGCCAGCAGCTTTTCTACAGGGGGCGATGGCTACACCTTC
.	TRBV29-1	TRBJ1-1	.	CSVRGWQNTEAFF	TGCAGCGTTCGGGGGTGGCAGAACACTGAAGCTTTCTTT
.	TRBV6-5	TRBJ1-1	.	CASRDQGNTEAFF	TGTGCCAGCAGGGATCAGGGGAACACTGAAGCTTTCTTT
.	TRBV29-1	TRBJ2-2	.	CSVIQGAIGELFF	TGCAGCGTGATACAGGGAGCGATCGGGGAGCTGTTTTTT
few	TRBV19	TRBJ1-1	.	CASSIDRGGRGSLMNTEAFF	TGTGCCAGTAGTATAGATCGCGGGGGGAGGGGAAGTCTCATGAACACTGAAGCTTTCTTT
.	TRBV5-1	TRBJ2-7	.	CASSLDRQYYEQYF	TGCGCCAGCAGCTTGGACCGACAGTACTACGAGCAGTACTTC